These 14 T cell receptor beta chains came from one sample sequenced in a study of T cells in Graves' hyperthyroidism and ophthalmopathy. Amplification yielded TCR beta CDR3 regions, with RNA transcripts as the source. Researchers ran a first-round RT-PCR on the TCR CDR3 using the HTBI primer set. Using its own MiXCR run on the multiplex PCR reads, TCRdb lists one record per CDR3 protein. The table shows some 350,000 distinct CDR3 sequences, with around 15% occurring only once. Sequencing was carried out using blood. These receptors all stem from a woman in her fifties or sixties with Graves' ophthalmopathy.

This clonotype was seen a few times. The chain employs TRBV7-9 and TRBJ2-7; TRBD1 agrees at 7 bases. With V trimmed by 2 bases and J by 2 bases, 3 bases remained unmatched. CDR1 is SEHNR and CDR2 is FQNEAQ in the germline V gene (reference sequence). The CDR3 has 14 residues. The CDR3 reads CASSLRDSTYEQYF. The CDR3 nucleotides read TGTGCCAGCAGCTTAAGGGACAGTACCTACGAGCAGTACTTC.

This clonotype occurred a few times. The J gene is TRBJ2-1, the V gene TRBV19, with 10 bases that match TRBD2. Germline values: CDR1 LNHDA, CDR2 SQIVND (reference sequence). The CDR3 has 12 amino acids. V was clipped by 8 bases and J by 15 bases; unmatched bases: 10. The CDR3 DNA reads as TGTGCCAGTGGGGGCAGCGGGAGGGCCATGTTCTTC. It encodes CASGGSGRAMFF.

Turning to this clonotype: A read error is possible here, since a much larger clone lies one base away. The CDR3 end shows no conserved phenylalanine or tryptophan, and so a read error is likely. This chain connects TRBV5-1 to TRBJ2-1; D gene ambiguous. V lost 0 bases and J lost 6, with 13 bases in between. CDR3 size: 15 residues. Germline CDR1 is SGHRS and CDR2 is YFSETQ. The chain's CDR3 is CASSLDNQVLNEQFS. CDR3 DNA: TGCGCCAGCAGCTTGGATAATCAGGTTCTCAATGAGCAGTTCTCC.

This chain links TRBV6-5 with TRBJ2-3; D is undetermined. The ends were cut back, 3 bases at V and 1 base at J, with 5 bases in the middle. The CDR3 has 13 amino acids. Germline lookup yields CDR1 MNHEY and CDR2 SVGAGI. CDR3 amino acids: CASSYMGTDTQYF. The CDR3 nucleotides read TGTGCCAGCAGTTATATGGGCACAGATACGCAGTATTTT.

This clonotype has a count of ten or more. The chain has TRBV28 and TRBJ1-6; D is uncertain. The V and J ends lost 5 bases and 7 bases respectively, with 9 bases between them. The CDR3 totals 13 residues. CDR1 and CDR2 (germline): MDHEN, SYDVKM. The CDR3 loop reads CASSIRNNSPLHF. DNA for the CDR3: TGTGCCAGCAGTATTCGGAACAATTCACCCCTCCACTTT.

This clonotype came up many times. The genes are TRBV6-1 and TRBJ1-1; 7 bases fit TRBD1. In germline, CDR1 is MNHNS, CDR2 SASEGT. With 4 bases clipped from V and 4 bases from J, the junction kept 6 bases outside the gene matches. CDR3 length: 14 residues. CDR3 sequence reads: CASSVNRGGTEAFF. The CDR3 DNA reads as TGTGCCAGCAGTGTAAACAGGGGAGGCACTGAAGCTTTCTTT.

At least ten counts were recorded for this clonotype. The V gene is TRBV11-2, the J gene TRBJ2-7, with 7 bases identical to TRBD1. The J segment lost 2 bases and the V segment lost 5 bases, leaving 9 bases of the junction unmatched. Germline CDR1 SGHAT, CDR2 FQNNGV. The CDR3 is made up of 15 amino acids. CDR3 protein: CASSTQGQLPYEQYF. The DNA for the CDR3 is TGTGCCAGCAGCACCCAGGGACAGCTCCCCTACGAGCAGTACTTC.

This clonotype was detected only a few times. V gene TRBV11-2 combines with J gene TRBJ2-7; 7 bases are a match to TRBD2. This CDR3 region has 13 residues. Germline V gives CDR1 SGHAT, CDR2 FQNNGV. V shed 3 bases and J 6 bases; nucleotides not matched to a gene: 5. The CDR3 sequence is CASSLGLRGEQYF. DNA of the CDR3: TGTGCCAGCAGCTTGGGACTACGCGGCGAGCAGTACTTC.

There are many counts of this clonotype. The chain employs TRBV11-2 and TRBJ2-3; TRBD2 aligns across 8 bases. The CDR3 spans 20 residues. Unmatched junction bases numbered 18, after V lost 3 bases and J lost 1 base. Germline V gene lookup returns CDR1 SGHAT and CDR2 FQNNGV. CDR3 protein: CASSLQMRSGSSVGTDTQYF. The CDR3 nucleotides are TGTGCCAGCAGCTTGCAGATGCGAAGCGGGAGCTCAGTGGGCACAGATACGCAGTATTTT.

The chain couples TRBV19 to TRBJ2-5; perhaps TRBD2 as D (6 bases). The germline V gene has CDR1 LNHDA and CDR2 SQIVND (reference sequence). The CDR3 is 14 residues long. Trimming shortened V by 7 bases and J by 1 base, and 13 bases separated the two germline ends. CDR3 nucleotide sequence: TGTGCCAGTACCACCGGGAGCAGCCAAGAGACCCAGTACTTC. This sequence encodes CASTTGSSQETQYF.

This clonotype was counted a single time. The gene calls are TRBV28 and TRBJ1-5; 9 bases line up with TRBD1. J was trimmed by 7 bases and V by 5 bases; bases with no gene match: 6. Germline V lookup: CDR1 MDHEN, CDR2 SYDVKM. CDR3 size: 14 residues. The CDR3 loop reads CASSPGQGAQPQHF. Written as DNA, the CDR3 is TGTGCCAGCAGTCCGGGACAGGGAGCCCAGCCCCAGCATTTT.

This clonotype was seen at least ten times. The chain carries TRBV28 and TRBJ2-3; TRBD2 matches 10 bases. With 6 bases clipped from V and 4 bases from J, the junction kept 7 bases outside the gene matches. Looked up from germline, CDR1 is MDHEN and CDR2 is SYDVKM. The CDR3 totals 15 residues. The CDR3 protein is CASSLAGEGADTQYF. The DNA for the CDR3 is TGTGCCAGCAGCCTAGCGGGAGAAGGCGCAGATACGCAGTATTTT.

In this sample, this clonotype turned up many times. The chain has TRBV20-1 and TRBJ2-7; 8 bases agree with TRBD2. CDR3 length equals 13 residues. Unmatched junction bases numbered 9, after V lost 6 bases and J lost 5 bases. Germline CDR1 and CDR2: DFQATT and SNEGSKA (reference sequence). The DNA of the CDR3 is TGCAGTGCCCTGAGCGGGAGTCCCAACGAGCAGTACTTC. Its protein product is CSALSGSPNEQYF.

This clonotype was seen repeatedly, ten times or more. The V gene is TRBV2, the J gene TRBJ2-2, with 14 bases that match TRBD2. After removal of 7 bases from V and 1 base from J, the junction contained 11 bases not matched to a gene. This CDR3 has 19 amino acids. CDR1 and CDR2 (germline): SNHLY, FYNNEI. The CDR3 DNA follows: TGTGCCAGCACCACCCCCGGGACTAGCGGGAGCGGGAACACCGGGGAGCTGTTTTTT. It is translated as CASTTPGTSGSGNTGELFF.